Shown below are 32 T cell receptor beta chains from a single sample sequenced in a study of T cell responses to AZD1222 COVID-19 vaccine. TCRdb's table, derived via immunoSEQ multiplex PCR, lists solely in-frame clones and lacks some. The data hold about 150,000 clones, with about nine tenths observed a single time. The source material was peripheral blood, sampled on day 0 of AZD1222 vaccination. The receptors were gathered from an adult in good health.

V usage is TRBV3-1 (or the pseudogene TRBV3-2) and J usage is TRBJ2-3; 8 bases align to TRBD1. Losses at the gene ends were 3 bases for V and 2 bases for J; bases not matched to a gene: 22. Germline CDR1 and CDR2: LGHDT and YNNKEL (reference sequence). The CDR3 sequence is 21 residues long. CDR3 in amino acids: CASSQDPVPGQDPRHTDTQYF. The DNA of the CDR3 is TGTGCCAGCAGCCAGGATCCCGTCCCGGGACAGGATCCACGCCACACAGATACGCAGTATTTT.

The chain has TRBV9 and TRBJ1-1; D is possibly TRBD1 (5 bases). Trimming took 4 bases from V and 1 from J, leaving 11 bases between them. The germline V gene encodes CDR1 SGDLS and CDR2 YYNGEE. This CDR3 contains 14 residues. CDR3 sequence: CASSTRDGNTEAFF. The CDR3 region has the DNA TGTGCCAGCAGCACCAGGGACGGGAACACTGAAGCTTTCTTT. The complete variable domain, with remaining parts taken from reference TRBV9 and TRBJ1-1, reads DSGVTQTPKHLITATGQRVTLRCSPRSGDLSVYWYQQSLDQGLQFLIQYYNGEERAKGNILERFSAQQFPDLHSELNLSSLELGDSALYFCASSTRDGNTEAFFGQGTRLTVV.

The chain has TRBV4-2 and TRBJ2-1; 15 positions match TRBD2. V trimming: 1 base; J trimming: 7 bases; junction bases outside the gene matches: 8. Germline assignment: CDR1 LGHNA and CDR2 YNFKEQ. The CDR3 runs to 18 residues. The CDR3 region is CASSQGGLAGGVSNEQFF. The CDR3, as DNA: TGTGCCAGCAGCCAAGGGGGACTAGCGGGGGGTGTGAGTAATGAGCAGTTCTTC.

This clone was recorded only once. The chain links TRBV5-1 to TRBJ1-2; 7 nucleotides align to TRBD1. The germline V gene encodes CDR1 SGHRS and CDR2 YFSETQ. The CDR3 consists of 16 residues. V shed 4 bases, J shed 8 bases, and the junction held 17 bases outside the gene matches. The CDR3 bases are TGCGCCAGCAGCAAGGGGACAGACTCCCCCGGTAGAGGCTACACCTTC. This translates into CASSKGTDSPGRGYTF.

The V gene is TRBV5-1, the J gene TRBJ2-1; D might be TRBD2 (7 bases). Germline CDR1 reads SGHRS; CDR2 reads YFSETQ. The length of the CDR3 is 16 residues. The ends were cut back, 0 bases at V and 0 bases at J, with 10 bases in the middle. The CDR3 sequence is CASSLGAGASYNEQFF. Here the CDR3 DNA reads TGCGCCAGCAGCTTGGGGGCGGGGGCCTCCTACAATGAGCAGTTCTTC.

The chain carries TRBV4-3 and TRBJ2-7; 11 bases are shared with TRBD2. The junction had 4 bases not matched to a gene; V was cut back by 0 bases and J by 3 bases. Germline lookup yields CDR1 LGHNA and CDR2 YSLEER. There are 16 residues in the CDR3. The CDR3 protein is CASSQDATSGIYEQYF. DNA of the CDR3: TGCGCCAGCAGCCAAGACGCGACTAGCGGGATCTACGAGCAGTACTTC.

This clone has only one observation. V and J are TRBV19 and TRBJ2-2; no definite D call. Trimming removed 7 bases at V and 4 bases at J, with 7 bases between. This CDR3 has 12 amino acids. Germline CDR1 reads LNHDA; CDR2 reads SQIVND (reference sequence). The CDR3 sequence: CASIHITGELFF. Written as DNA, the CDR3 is TGTGCCAGTATACATATCACCGGGGAGCTGTTTTTT.

The CDR3 DNA reads as TGTGCCAGCCGCCCGGGGTTCGGGAATTCACCCCTCCACTTT. Translation: CASRPGFGNSPLHF. This chain joins TRBV7-2 and TRBJ1-6, with D unclear. The length of the CDR3 is 14 residues. Germline CDR1 reads SGHTA; CDR2 reads FQGNSA. Trimming cost V 8 bases and J 7 bases, with 15 bases left between them.

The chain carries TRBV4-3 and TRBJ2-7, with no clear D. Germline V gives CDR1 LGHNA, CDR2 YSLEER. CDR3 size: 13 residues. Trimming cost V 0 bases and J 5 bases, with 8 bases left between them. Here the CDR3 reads CASSQEGWDEQYF. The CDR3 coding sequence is TGCGCCAGCAGCCAAGAGGGGTGGGACGAGCAGTACTTC.

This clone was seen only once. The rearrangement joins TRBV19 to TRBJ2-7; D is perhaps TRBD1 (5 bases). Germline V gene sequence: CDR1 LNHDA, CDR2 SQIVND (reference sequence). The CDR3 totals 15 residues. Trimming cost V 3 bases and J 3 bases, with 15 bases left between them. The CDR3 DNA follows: TGTGCCAGTAGTATTAGGGCAGGGCTGGACTACGAGCAGTACTTC. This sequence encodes CASSIRAGLDYEQYF.

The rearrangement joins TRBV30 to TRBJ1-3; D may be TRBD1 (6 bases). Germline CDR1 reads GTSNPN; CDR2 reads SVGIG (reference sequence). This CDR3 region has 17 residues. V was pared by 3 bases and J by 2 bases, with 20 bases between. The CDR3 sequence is CAWSVGGVGAAGNTIYF. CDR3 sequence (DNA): TGTGCCTGGAGCGTAGGGGGGGTCGGAGCTGCTGGAAACACCATATATTTT.

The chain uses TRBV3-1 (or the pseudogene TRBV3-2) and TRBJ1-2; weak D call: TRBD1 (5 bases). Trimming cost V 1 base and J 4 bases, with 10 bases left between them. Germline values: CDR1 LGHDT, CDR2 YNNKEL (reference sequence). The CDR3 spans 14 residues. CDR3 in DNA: TGTGCCAGCAGCCAAGCTTCGAGGGGCTATGGCTACACCTTC. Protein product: CASSQASRGYGYTF.

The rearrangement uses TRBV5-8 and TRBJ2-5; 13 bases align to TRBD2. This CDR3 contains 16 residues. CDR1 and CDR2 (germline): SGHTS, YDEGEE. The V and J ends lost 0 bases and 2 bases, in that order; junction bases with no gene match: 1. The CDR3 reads CASSLGTSGGQETQYF. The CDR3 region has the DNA TGTGCCAGCAGCTTGGGGACTAGCGGGGGTCAAGAGACCCAGTACTTC.

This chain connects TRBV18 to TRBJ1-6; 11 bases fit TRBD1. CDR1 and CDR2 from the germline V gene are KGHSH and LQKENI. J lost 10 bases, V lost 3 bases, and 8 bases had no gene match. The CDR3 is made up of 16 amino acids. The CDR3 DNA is TGTGCCAGCTCACCGTCCTCGGGGACAGGGGGGTCACCCCTCCACTTT. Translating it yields CASSPSSGTGGSPLHF.

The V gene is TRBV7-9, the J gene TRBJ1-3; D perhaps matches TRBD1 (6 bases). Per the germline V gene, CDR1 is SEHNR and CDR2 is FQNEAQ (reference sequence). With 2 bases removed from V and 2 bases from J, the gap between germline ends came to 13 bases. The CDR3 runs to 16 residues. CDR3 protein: CASSLRDTDTGNTIYF. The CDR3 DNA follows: TGTGCCAGCAGCTTAAGGGACACCGATACTGGAAACACCATATATTTT.

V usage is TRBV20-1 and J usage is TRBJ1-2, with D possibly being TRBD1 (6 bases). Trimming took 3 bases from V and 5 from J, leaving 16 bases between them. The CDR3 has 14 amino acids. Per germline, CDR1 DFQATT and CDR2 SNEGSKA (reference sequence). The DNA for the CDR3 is TGCAGTGCTAGTAAACAGGGTTTGGATTATGGCTACACCTTC. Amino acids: CSASKQGLDYGYTF.

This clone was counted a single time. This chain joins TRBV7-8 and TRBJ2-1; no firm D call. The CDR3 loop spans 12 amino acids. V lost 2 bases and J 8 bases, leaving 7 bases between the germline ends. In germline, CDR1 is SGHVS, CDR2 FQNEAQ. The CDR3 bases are TGTGCCAGCAGCTTAATGGGCCATGAGCAGTTCTTC. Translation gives CASSLMGHEQFF.

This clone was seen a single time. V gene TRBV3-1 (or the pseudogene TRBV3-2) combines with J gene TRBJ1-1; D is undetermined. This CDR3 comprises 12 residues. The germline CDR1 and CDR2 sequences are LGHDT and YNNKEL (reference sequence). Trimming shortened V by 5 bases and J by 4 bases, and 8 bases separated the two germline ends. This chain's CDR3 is CASSWLGTEAFF. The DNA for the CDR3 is TGTGCCAGCAGCTGGTTGGGCACTGAAGCTTTCTTT.

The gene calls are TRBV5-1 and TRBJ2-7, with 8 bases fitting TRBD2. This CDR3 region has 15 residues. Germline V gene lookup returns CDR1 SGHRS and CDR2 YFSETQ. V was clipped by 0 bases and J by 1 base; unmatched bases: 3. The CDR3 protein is CASSLESGGSYEQYF. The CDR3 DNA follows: TGCGCCAGCAGCTTGGAGAGCGGGGGTTCCTACGAGCAGTACTTC.

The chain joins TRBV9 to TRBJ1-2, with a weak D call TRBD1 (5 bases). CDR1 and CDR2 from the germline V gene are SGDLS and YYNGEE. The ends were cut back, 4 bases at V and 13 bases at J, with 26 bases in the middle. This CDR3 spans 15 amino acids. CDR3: CASSPTEGPQWPSTF. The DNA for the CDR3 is TGTGCCAGCAGCCCTACGGAGGGGCCCCAGTGGCCGTCCACCTTC.

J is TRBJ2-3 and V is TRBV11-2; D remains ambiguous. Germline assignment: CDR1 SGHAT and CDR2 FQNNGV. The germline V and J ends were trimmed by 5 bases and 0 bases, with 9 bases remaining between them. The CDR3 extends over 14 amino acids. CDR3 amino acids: CASSDRWSTDTQYF. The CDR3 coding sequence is TGTGCCAGCAGCGACCGGTGGAGCACAGATACGCAGTATTTT.

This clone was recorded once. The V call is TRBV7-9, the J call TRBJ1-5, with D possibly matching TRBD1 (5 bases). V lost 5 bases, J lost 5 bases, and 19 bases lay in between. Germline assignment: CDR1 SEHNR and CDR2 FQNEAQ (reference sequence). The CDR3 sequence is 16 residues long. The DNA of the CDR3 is TGTGCCAGCAGCACCACGGGCAGTGGGGGGTATCAGCCCCAGCATTTT. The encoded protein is CASSTTGSGGYQPQHF.

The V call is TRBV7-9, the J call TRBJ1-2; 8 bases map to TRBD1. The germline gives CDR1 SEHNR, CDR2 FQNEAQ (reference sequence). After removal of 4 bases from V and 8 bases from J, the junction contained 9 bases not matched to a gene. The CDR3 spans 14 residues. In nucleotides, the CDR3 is TGTGCCAGCAGCTACGGGCAGGGGGCGGAAGGCTACACCTTC. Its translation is CASSYGQGAEGYTF.

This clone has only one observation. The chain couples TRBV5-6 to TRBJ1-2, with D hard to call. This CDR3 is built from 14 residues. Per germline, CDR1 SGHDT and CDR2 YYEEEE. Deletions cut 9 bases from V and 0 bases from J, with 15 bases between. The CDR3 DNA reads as TGTGCCAACTTGAAGGGCTCAGCTAACTATGGCTACACCTTC. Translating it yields CANLKGSANYGYTF. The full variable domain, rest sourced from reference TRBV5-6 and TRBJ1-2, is DAGVTQSPTHLIKTRGQQVTLRCSPKSGHDTVSWYQQALGQGPQFIFQYYEEEERQRGNFPDRFSGHQFPNYSSELNVNALLLGDSALYLCANLKGSANYGYTFGSGTRLTVV.

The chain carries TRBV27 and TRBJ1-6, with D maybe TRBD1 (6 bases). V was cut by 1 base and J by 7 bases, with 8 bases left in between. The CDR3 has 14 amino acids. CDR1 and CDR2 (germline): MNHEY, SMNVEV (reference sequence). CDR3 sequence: CASSLWGANSPLHF. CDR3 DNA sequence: TGTGCCAGCAGTTTATGGGGGGCGAATTCACCCCTCCACTTT.

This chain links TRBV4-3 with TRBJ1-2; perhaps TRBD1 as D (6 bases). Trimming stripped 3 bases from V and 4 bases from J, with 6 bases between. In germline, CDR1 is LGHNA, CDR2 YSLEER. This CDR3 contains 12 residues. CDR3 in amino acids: CASSHRGYGYTF. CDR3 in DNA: TGCGCCAGCAGCCACAGGGGCTATGGCTACACCTTC.

DNA for the CDR3: TGTGCAGCGAGGCAAGCCTCTGTCAACGAGCAGTACTTC. This translates into CAARQASVNEQYF. V is TRBV18 and J is TRBJ2-7; D not certain. This CDR3 region has 13 residues. The germline gives CDR1 KGHSH, CDR2 LQKENI.

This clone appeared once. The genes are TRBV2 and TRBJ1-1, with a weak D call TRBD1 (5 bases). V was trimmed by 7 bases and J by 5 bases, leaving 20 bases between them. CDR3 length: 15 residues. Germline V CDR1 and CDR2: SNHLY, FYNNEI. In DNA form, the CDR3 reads TGTGCCAGCACCCTAAGGGGCGGGGTTCCGACTGAAGCTTTCTTT. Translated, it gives CASTLRGGVPTEAFF.

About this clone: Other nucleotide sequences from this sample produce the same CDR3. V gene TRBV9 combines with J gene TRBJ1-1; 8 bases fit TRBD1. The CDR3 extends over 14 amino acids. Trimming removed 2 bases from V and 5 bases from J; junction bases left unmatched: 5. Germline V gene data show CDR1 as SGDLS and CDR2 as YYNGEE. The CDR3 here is CASSVETGGTEAFF. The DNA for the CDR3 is TGTGCCAGCAGCGTCGAAACAGGGGGTACTGAAGCTTTCTTT.

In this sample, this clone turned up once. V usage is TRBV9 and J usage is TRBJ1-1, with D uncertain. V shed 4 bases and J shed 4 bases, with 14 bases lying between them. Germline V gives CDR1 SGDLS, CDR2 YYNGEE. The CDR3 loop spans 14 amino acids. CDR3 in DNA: TGTGCCAGCAGCCGAAAGGCAGGCTCCACTGAAGCTTTCTTT. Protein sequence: CASSRKAGSTEAFF.

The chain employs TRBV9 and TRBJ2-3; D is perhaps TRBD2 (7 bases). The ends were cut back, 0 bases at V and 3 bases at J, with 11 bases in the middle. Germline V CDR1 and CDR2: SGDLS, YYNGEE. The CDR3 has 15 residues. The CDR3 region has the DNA TGTGCCAGCAGCGTAGAAGGGGGGGAAACAGATACGCAGTATTTT. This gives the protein CASSVEGGETDTQYF.

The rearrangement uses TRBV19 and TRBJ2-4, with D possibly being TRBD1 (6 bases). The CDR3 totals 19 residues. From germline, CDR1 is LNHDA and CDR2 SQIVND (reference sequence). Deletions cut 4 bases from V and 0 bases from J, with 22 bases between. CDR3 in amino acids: CASSKKTNRATGAKNIQYF. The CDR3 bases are TGTGCCAGTAGTAAAAAAACAAACAGGGCGACCGGAGCCAAAAACATTCAGTACTTC.